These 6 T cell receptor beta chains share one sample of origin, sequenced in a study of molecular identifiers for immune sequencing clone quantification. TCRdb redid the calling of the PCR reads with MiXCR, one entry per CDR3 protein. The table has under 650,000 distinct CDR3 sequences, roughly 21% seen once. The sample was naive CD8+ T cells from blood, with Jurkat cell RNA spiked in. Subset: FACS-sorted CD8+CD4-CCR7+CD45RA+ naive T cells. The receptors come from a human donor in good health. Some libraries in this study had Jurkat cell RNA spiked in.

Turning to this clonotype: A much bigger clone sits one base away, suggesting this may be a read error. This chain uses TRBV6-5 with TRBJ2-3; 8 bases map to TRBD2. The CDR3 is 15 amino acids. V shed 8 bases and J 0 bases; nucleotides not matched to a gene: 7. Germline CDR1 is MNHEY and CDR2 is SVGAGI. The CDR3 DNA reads TGTGCCAGCGGATTAGCGGGATACAGCACAGATACGCAGTATTTT. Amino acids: CASGLAGYSTDTQYF.

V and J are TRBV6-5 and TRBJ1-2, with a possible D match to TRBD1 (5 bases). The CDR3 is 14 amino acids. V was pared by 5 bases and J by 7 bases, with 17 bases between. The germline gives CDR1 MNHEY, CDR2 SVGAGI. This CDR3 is CASSPGRGISGYTF. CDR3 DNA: TGTGCCAGCAGTCCGGGACGGGGGATTAGTGGCTACACCTTC.

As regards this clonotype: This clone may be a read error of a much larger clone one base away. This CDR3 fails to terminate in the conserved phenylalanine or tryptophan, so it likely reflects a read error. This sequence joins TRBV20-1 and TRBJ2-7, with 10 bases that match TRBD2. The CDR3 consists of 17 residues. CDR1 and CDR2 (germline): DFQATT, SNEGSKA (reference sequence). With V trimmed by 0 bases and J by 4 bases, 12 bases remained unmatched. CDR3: CSARDPSGSGKWYEQYL. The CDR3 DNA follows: TGCAGTGCTAGAGATCCTAGCGGGAGTGGTAAATGGTACGAGCAGTACCTC.

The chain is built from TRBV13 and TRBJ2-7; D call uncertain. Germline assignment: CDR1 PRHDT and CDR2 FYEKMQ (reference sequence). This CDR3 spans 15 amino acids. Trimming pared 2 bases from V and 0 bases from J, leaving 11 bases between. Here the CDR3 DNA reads TGTGCCAGCAGCTTATTAGGCGGAAGCTCCTACGAGCAGTACTTC. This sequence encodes CASSLLGGSSYEQYF.

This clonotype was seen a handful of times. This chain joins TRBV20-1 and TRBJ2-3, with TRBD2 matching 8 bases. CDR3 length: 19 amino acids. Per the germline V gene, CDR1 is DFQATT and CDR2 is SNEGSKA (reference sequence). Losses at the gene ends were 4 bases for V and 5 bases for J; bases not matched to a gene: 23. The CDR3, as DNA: TGCAGTGCTAACCGGCGGGGGGCCACAAAAGCTCCCACAGTAGATACGCAGTATTTT. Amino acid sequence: CSANRRGATKAPTVDTQYF.

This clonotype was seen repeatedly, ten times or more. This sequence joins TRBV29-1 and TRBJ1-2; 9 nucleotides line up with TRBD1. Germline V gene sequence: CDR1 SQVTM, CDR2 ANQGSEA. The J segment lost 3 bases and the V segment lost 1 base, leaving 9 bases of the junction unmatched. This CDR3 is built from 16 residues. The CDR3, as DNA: TGCAGCGTTGAAGCCATCACAGGGGGCGGAGACTATGGCTACACCTTC. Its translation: CSVEAITGGGDYGYTF.